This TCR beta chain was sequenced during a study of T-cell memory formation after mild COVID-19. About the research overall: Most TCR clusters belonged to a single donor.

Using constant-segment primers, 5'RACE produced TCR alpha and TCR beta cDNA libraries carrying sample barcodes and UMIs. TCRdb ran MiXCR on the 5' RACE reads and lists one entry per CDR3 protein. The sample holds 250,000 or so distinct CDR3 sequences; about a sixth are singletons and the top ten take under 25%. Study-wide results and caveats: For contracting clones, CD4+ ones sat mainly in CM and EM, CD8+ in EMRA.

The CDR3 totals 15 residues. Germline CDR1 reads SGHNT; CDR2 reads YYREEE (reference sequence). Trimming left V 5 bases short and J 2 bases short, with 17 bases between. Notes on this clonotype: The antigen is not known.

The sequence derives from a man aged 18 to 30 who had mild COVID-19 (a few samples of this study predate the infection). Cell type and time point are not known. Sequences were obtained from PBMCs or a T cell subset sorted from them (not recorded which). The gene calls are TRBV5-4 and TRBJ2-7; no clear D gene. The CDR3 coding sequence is TGTGCCAGCAGAAGTCCCAAGGGTGCGGCCTACGAGCAGTACTTC. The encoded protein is CASRSPKGAAYEQYF.